These T cell receptor beta chains were read from a single sample in a study of a mutant IDH1 vaccine in newly diagnosed glioma. Data came from immunoSEQ multiplex PCR; TCRdb stores just in-frame clones and leaves some out. The table lists about 33,000 clones, 88% of them singletons. This specimen was PBMCs, taken from a glioma patient treated with radiotherapy, temozolomide or both. These receptors were obtained from a woman aged 40 to 55 with glioma. CDR3s include the opening cysteine and the closing phenylalanine or tryptophan. The D gene is left open where the match is weak. Clone size, where shown, is once, few, many, or a class for clones that have expanded.

j_call,clone_size,v_call,d_call,cdr3_aa,cdr3_nt
TRBJ1-1,NA,TRBV4-1,NA,CASSQDRTVNTEAFF,TGCGCCAGCAGCCAAGATAGGACCGTTAACACTGAAGCTTTCTTT
TRBJ1-4,NA,TRBV5-5,NA,CASSLFGATNEKLFF,TGTGCCAGCAGCTTGTTTGGGGCAACTAATGAAAAACTGTTTTTT
TRBJ2-7,NA,TRBV2,TRBD1,CASSEALVWGQSYEQYF,TGTGCCAGCAGTGAAGCGCTGGTTTGGGGACAGTCCTACGAGCAGTACTTC
TRBJ1-2,NA,TRBV6-5,NA,CASSYGRLNYGYTF,TGTGCCAGCAGTTACGGCAGGCTTAACTATGGCTACACCTTC
TRBJ1-1,NA,TRBV4-1,NA,CASSQVGKRNTEAFF,TGCGCCAGCAGCCAAGTTGGGAAAAGGAACACTGAAGCTTTCTTT
TRBJ1-2,NA,TRBV28,NA,CASSLYGYTF,TGTGCCAGCAGCCTGTATGGCTACACCTTC
TRBJ2-2,NA,TRBV4-3,TRBD1,CASSQDATGVRGRAGELFF,TGCGCCAGCAGCCAAGACGCGACAGGGGTCAGGGGGCGCGCCGGGGAGCTGTTTTTT
TRBJ2-7,NA,TRBV5-1,NA,CASSADREQYF,TGCGCCAGCAGCGCGGACAGAGAGCAGTACTTC
TRBJ2-3,NA,TRBV19,NA,CASSILVSGTDTQYF,TGTGCCAGTAGTATCCTCGTGTCCGGCACAGATACGCAGTATTTT
TRBJ2-3,once,TRBV9,TRBD1,CASSGRDRGDTQYF,TGTGCCAGCAGCGGCCGGGACAGGGGAGATACGCAGTATTTT
TRBJ1-2,NA,TRBV5-1,NA,CASKGVGGYTF,TGCGCCAGCAAGGGGGTAGGTGGCTACACCTTC
TRBJ1-1,NA,TRBV14,NA,CASSRSYRDLNTEAFF,TGTGCCAGCAGCCGATCTTACAGGGACCTGAACACTGAAGCTTTCTTT
TRBJ1-1,once,TRBV4-3,NA,CASSDLVANTEAFF,TGCGCCAGCAGCGACCTGGTGGCGAACACTGAAGCTTTCTTT
TRBJ1-2,NA,TRBV28,TRBD1,CASSPGQVANYGYTF,TGTGCCAGCAGTCCGGGACAGGTAGCTAACTATGGCTACACCTTC
TRBJ2-5,NA,TRBV28,NA,CASNSQIGETQYF,TGTGCCAGCAATTCCCAAATCGGAGAGACCCAGTACTTC
TRBJ1-1,NA,TRBV4-1,NA,CASSLKGGYTEAFF,TGCGCCAGCAGCCTAAAGGGGGGCTACACTGAAGCTTTCTTT
TRBJ1-5,NA,TRBV19,NA,CATRPSSNQPQHF,TGTGCCACCCGACCCAGTAGCAATCAGCCCCAGCATTTT
TRBJ2-3,NA,TRBV10-1,NA,CASSESTYRDYTDTQYF,TGCGCCAGCAGTGAGTCAACCTACAGGGATTACACAGATACGCAGTATTTT
TRBJ2-7,once,TRBV5-1,TRBD1,CASSLEVTGANEQYF,TGCGCCAGCAGCTTGGAGGTGACAGGGGCCAACGAGCAGTACTTC
TRBJ2-7,NA,TRBV4-1,NA,CASSQGQVSSYEQYF,TGCGCCAGCAGCCAAGGTCAAGTAAGCTCCTACGAGCAGTACTTC
TRBJ2-2,NA,TRBV27,NA,CASSLGLGELFF,TGTGCCAGCAGTTTAGGCCTCGGGGAGCTGTTTTTT
TRBJ1-1,NA,TRBV18,TRBD1,CASSSGTGHTEAFF,TGTGCCAGCTCATCCGGGACAGGGCACACTGAAGCTTTCTTT
TRBJ2-7,NA,TRBV29-1,TRBD2,CSVRTSGSYEQYF,TGCAGCGTCAGGACTAGCGGGAGCTACGAGCAGTACTTC
TRBJ1-1,NA,TRBV6-5,NA,CASSYDGGTEAFF,TGTGCCAGCAGTTACGATGGGGGCACTGAAGCTTTCTTT